This T cell receptor beta chain appears in the sequencing data of a study of response to subunit inactivated influenza vaccine. There are a few counts of this clonotype. Its antigen is unknown. Using its own MiXCR run on the RT-PCR reads, TCRdb lists one record per CDR3 protein. The data show around 520,000 distinct CDR3 sequences, about 25% seen once. V dropped 7 bases and J dropped 0 bases, with 13 bases sitting between them. This CDR3 region has 15 residues. Study outcomes and limitations: A suggestion made by the authors is that each seasonal influenza vaccination recruits few new T cells.

The chain combines TRBV12-3 or TRBV12-4 with TRBJ2-1; D remains ambiguous. The starting material was CD4+ T cells sorted from PBMCs, obtained around 5 days after vaccination. This sequence originates from a man over 45 who received an inactivated influenza vaccine. The CDR3 nucleotides read TGTGCCAGCACCACGACTCACCTCTCCTACAATGAGCAGTTCTTC. Its protein product is CASTTTHLSYNEQFF.